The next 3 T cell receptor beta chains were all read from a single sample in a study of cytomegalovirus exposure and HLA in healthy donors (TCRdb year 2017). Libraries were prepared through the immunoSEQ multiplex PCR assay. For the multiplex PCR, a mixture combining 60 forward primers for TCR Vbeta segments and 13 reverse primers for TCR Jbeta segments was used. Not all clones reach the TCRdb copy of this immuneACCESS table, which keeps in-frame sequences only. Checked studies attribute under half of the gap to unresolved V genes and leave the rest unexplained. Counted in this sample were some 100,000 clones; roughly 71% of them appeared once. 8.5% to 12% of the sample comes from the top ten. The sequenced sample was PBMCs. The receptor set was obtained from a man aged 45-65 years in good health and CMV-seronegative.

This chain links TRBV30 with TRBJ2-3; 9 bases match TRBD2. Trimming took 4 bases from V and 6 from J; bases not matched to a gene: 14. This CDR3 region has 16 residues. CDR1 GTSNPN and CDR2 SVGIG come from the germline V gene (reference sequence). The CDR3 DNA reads TGTGCCTGGACCTTTGGGACTAGCCTAATCATGGATACGCAGTATTTT. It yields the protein CAWTFGTSLIMDTQYF.

The CDR3 nucleotides are TGCGCCAGCAGCTTGGGAGAGACAGGGAGAGGGGGATTAGCCAAAAACATTCAGTACTTC. As protein: CASSLGETGRGGLAKNIQYF. The V call is TRBV5-1, the J call TRBJ2-4, with 7 bases matching TRBD1. J was trimmed by 0 bases and V by 0 bases; bases with no gene match: 15. Germline CDR1 and CDR2: SGHRS and YFSETQ. The CDR3 contains 20 residues.

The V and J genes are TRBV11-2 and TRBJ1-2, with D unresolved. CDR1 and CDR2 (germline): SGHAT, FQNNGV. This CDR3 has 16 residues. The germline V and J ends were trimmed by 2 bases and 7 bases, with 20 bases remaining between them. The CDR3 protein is CASSLPQAVRGGGYTF. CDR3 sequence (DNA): TGTGCCAGCAGCTTACCTCAGGCAGTTAGAGGAGGTGGCTACACCTTC.